The rows below give T cell receptor beta chains drawn from one sample of a study of blood T cell repertoires in COVID-19. The repertoire was sequenced with immunoSEQ multiplex PCR; TCRdb's copy has only in-frame clones and lacks some. The table lists a few hundred thousand clones, about 88% of them singletons. The sequenced sample consisted of peripheral blood. All receptors derive from a middle-aged man with acute or convalescent COVID-19. Both conserved end residues are part of each CDR3. The order of the fields is clone size, D gene, J gene, V gene, CDR3 DNA, CDR3 protein. D genes are given only for firm matches. Size is stated for part of the rows, as once, few or many counts, or as a class when the clone is expanded.

abundance: .
d_gene: TRBD2
j_gene: TRBJ2-3
v_gene: TRBV5-4
CDR3nt: TGTGCCAGCAGCTCGCCGGGAGGGGGCACAGATACGCAGTATTTT
CDR3aa: CASSSPGGGTDTQYF

abundance: .
d_gene: .
j_gene: TRBJ1-5
v_gene: TRBV2
CDR3nt: TGTGCCAGCAGTGAAGACGGATTCGGGATCCAGCATTTT
CDR3aa: CASSEDGFGIQHF

abundance: .
d_gene: .
j_gene: TRBJ1-4
v_gene: TRBV3-1/TRBV3-2
CDR3nt: TGTGCCAGCAGCTCCCCGCGTGGAACTAATGAAAAACTGTTTTTT
CDR3aa: CASSSPRGTNEKLFF

abundance: .
d_gene: .
j_gene: TRBJ2-5
v_gene: TRBV3-1/TRBV3-2
CDR3nt: TGTGCCAGCAGCCGCTCACAGCTCGAAGAGACCCAGTACTTC
CDR3aa: CASSRSQLEETQYF

abundance: .
d_gene: TRBD1
j_gene: TRBJ1-1
v_gene: TRBV7-8
CDR3nt: TGTGCCAGCAGCTTATTAGGGACAGCAGAAGCTTTCTTT
CDR3aa: CASSLLGTAEAFF

abundance: .
d_gene: .
j_gene: TRBJ1-6
v_gene: TRBV9
CDR3nt: TGTGCCAGCAGTCCCCTGAGCTCCTATAATTCACCCCTCCACTTT
CDR3aa: CASSPLSSYNSPLHF

abundance: .
d_gene: .
j_gene: TRBJ1-6
v_gene: TRBV2
CDR3nt: TGTGCCAGCAGTCGGGACAAGCGCTCCTATAATTCACCCCTCCACTTT
CDR3aa: CASSRDKRSYNSPLHF

abundance: .
d_gene: .
j_gene: TRBJ1-2
v_gene: TRBV12-3/TRBV12-4
CDR3nt: TGTGCCAGCAGTGCGGGGGCCTATGGCTACACCTTC
CDR3aa: CASSAGAYGYTF

abundance: .
d_gene: .
j_gene: TRBJ2-3
v_gene: TRBV19
CDR3nt: TGTGCCTCCAACAGGGACCACACAGATACGCAGTATTTT
CDR3aa: CASNRDHTDTQYF

abundance: .
d_gene: .
j_gene: TRBJ1-2
v_gene: TRBV12-5
CDR3nt: TGTGCTAGTGGTTTTGAACAGGTTTATGGCTACACCTTC
CDR3aa: CASGFEQVYGYTF

abundance: .
d_gene: .
j_gene: TRBJ2-7
v_gene: TRBV3-1/TRBV3-2
CDR3nt: TGTGCCAGCAGCCAGGGCAGCTCCTACGAGCAGTACTTC
CDR3aa: CASSQGSSYEQYF

abundance: .
d_gene: TRBD1
j_gene: TRBJ1-6
v_gene: TRBV27
CDR3nt: TGTGCCAGCAGTCCATCAAGGACAGGAGGGACACCCCTCCACTTT
CDR3aa: CASSPSRTGGTPLHF

abundance: once
d_gene: .
j_gene: TRBJ2-7
v_gene: TRBV4-1
CDR3nt: TGCGCCAGCAGCCAAGCGGACAACGGAGCCTACGAGCAGTACTTC
CDR3aa: CASSQADNGAYEQYF

abundance: few
d_gene: .
j_gene: TRBJ1-2
v_gene: TRBV29-1
CDR3nt: TGCAGCGTTGGGGGCAGGGGTTATGGCTACACCTTC
CDR3aa: CSVGGRGYGYTF

abundance: .
d_gene: .
j_gene: TRBJ1-5
v_gene: TRBV27
CDR3nt: TGTGCCAGCAGTTTAACGTCAGGTCAGCCCCAGCATTTT
CDR3aa: CASSLTSGQPQHF

abundance: once
d_gene: .
j_gene: TRBJ1-1
v_gene: TRBV30
CDR3nt: TGTGCCTGGAGTCCCAGCCGGCGGGGAGAGAACACTGAAGCTTTCTTT
CDR3aa: CAWSPSRRGENTEAFF

abundance: .
d_gene: .
j_gene: TRBJ1-2
v_gene: TRBV7-2
CDR3nt: TGTGCCAGCAGCCCTTACGGGATAAATGGCTACACCTTC
CDR3aa: CASSPYGINGYTF

abundance: .
d_gene: .
j_gene: TRBJ2-1
v_gene: TRBV3-1/TRBV3-2
CDR3nt: TGTGCCAGCAGCCCGAGAGAAGCCCATGAGCAGTTCTTC
CDR3aa: CASSPREAHEQFF

abundance: .
d_gene: TRBD1
j_gene: TRBJ1-1
v_gene: TRBV4-2
CDR3nt: TGTGCCAGCAGCCAAGATCGGGACAGAATCTCCGTGAACACTGAAGCTTTCTTT
CDR3aa: CASSQDRDRISVNTEAFF

abundance: few
d_gene: .
j_gene: TRBJ2-1
v_gene: TRBV9
CDR3nt: TGTGCCAGCAGCAGTGACAGGTTCCATGAGCAGTTCTTC
CDR3aa: CASSSDRFHEQFF

abundance: .
d_gene: TRBD1
j_gene: TRBJ1-2
v_gene: TRBV28
CDR3nt: TGTGCCAGCAGTGCTACCCCGGGACAGGGGATCTATGGCTACACCTTC
CDR3aa: CASSATPGQGIYGYTF

abundance: .
d_gene: TRBD1
j_gene: TRBJ2-5
v_gene: TRBV5-8
CDR3nt: TGTGCCAGCAGCTTGGGGGGACAGGGCCCTGAGACCCAGTACTTC
CDR3aa: CASSLGGQGPETQYF

abundance: .
d_gene: TRBD1
j_gene: TRBJ1-1
v_gene: TRBV2
CDR3nt: TGTGCCAGCAGTTCGGGACAGGGGTTCACTGAAGCTTTCTTT
CDR3aa: CASSSGQGFTEAFF

abundance: .
d_gene: .
j_gene: TRBJ1-1
v_gene: TRBV29-1
CDR3nt: TGCAGCGTTGTCAGGGTTGATGAAGCTTTCTTT
CDR3aa: CSVVRVDEAFF

abundance: once
d_gene: TRBD2
j_gene: TRBJ2-3
v_gene: TRBV5-4
CDR3nt: TGTGCCAGCAAACGGACTAGCGGGGGTTTCCCAGATACGCAGTATTTT
CDR3aa: CASKRTSGGFPDTQYF

abundance: once
d_gene: .
j_gene: TRBJ1-1
v_gene: TRBV5-1
CDR3nt: TGCGCCAGCAGCGGAGGGGTTCTTACTGAAGCTTTCTTT
CDR3aa: CASSGGVLTEAFF

abundance: .
d_gene: .
j_gene: TRBJ2-1
v_gene: TRBV14
CDR3nt: TGTGCCAGCAGCCAAGATCGGAGGGGCGGGGGCCTTTCCTACAATGAGCAGTTCTTC
CDR3aa: CASSQDRRGGGLSYNEQFF

abundance: .
d_gene: .
j_gene: TRBJ1-4
v_gene: TRBV28
CDR3nt: TGTGCCAGCAGTTCGGGTGGGGGCGGGTATAATGAAAAACTGTTTTTT
CDR3aa: CASSSGGGGYNEKLFF

abundance: .
d_gene: TRBD1
j_gene: TRBJ1-2
v_gene: TRBV19
CDR3nt: TGTGCCAGCGCCCCCCCAGGGGACAGTAAGGTTAATGGCTACACCTTC
CDR3aa: CASAPPGDSKVNGYTF

abundance: few
d_gene: TRBD1
j_gene: TRBJ2-5
v_gene: TRBV5-1
CDR3nt: TGCGCCAGCAGCGCAGGGACAGTCCAGGGGGAGACCCAGTACTTC
CDR3aa: CASSAGTVQGETQYF

abundance: .
d_gene: TRBD2
j_gene: TRBJ2-1
v_gene: TRBV11-3
CDR3nt: TGTGCCAGCAGCTTAGGACTAGCGGGGGGTTACAATGAGCAGTTCTTC
CDR3aa: CASSLGLAGGYNEQFF

abundance: .
d_gene: .
j_gene: TRBJ2-7
v_gene: TRBV5-6
CDR3nt: TGTGCCAGCAGCTTGGCCGGGGGGCGCTCCTACGAGCAGTACTTC
CDR3aa: CASSLAGGRSYEQYF

abundance: .
d_gene: .
j_gene: TRBJ2-3
v_gene: TRBV19
CDR3nt: TGTGCCAGTAGTCATCCTAGAGGGAGAGACACAGATACGCAGTATTTT
CDR3aa: CASSHPRGRDTDTQYF

abundance: once
d_gene: .
j_gene: TRBJ1-4
v_gene: TRBV7-2
CDR3nt: TGTGCCAGCAGGCCCGGGGGAAATGAAAAACTGTTTTTT
CDR3aa: CASRPGGNEKLFF

abundance: .
d_gene: TRBD1
j_gene: TRBJ1-1
v_gene: TRBV13
CDR3nt: TGTGCCAGCAGCTCAGGGGGCTGGGCAAACACTGAAGCTTTCTTT
CDR3aa: CASSSGGWANTEAFF